This T cell receptor (beta chain) was observed in a study of blood T cell repertoires in COVID-19. Study-wide background: PBMCs, B-cell-depleted T cells, or T cells were the source of the cDNA or gDNA that made up the material.

Germline V gene sequence: CDR1 SGHRS, CDR2 YFSETQ. V dropped 1 base and J dropped 4; count of bases not matched to a gene: 13. The CDR3 is 17 residues long. Assay: immunoSEQ multiplex PCR; the TCRdb copy retains only in-frame clones and omits some. The sample shows more than 150,000 clones, 84% of them seen only once. The V gene is TRBV5-1, the J gene TRBJ2-7, with TRBD1 identical over 8 bases. Sequencing was performed on peripheral blood. The TCR originated in a man younger than 40 with active or convalescent COVID-19. The CDR3 here is CASSLSMVTGGSYEQYF. In DNA, the CDR3 is TGCGCCAGCAGCTTGTCTATGGTTACAGGGGGATCATACGAGCAGTACTTC.